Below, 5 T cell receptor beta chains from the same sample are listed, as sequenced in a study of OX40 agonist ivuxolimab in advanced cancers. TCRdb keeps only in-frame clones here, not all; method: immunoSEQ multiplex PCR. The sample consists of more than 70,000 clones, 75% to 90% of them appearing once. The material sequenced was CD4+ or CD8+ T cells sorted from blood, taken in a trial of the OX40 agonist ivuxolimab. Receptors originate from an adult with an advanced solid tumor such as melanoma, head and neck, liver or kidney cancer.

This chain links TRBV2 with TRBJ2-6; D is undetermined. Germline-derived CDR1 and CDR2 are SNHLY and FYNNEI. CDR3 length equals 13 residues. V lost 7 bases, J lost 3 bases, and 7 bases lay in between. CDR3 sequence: CASNFGGANVLTF. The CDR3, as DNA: TGTGCCAGCAATTTCGGTGGGGCCAACGTCCTGACTTTC.

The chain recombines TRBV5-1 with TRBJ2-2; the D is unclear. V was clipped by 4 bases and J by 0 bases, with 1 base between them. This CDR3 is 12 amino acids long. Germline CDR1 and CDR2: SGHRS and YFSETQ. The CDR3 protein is CASSPNTGELFF. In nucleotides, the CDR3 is TGCGCCAGCAGCCCGAACACCGGGGAGCTGTTTTTT.

CDR3: CASCLGRGNLYGYTF. The DNA of the CDR3 is TGTGCCAGCTGTTTAGGGAGAGGAAATCTCTATGGCTACACCTTC. This sequence joins TRBV6-5 and TRBJ1-2; D is undetermined. This CDR3 region has 15 residues. The germline gives CDR1 MNHEY, CDR2 SVGAGI. Trimming removed 8 bases from V and 4 bases from J, with 20 bases in between.

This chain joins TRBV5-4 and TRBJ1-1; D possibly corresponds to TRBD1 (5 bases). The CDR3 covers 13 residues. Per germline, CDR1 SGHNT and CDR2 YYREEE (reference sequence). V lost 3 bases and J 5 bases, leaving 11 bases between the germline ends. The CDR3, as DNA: TGTGCCAGCAGCTGGCAGGGACCAACTGAAGCTTTCTTT. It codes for CASSWQGPTEAFF.

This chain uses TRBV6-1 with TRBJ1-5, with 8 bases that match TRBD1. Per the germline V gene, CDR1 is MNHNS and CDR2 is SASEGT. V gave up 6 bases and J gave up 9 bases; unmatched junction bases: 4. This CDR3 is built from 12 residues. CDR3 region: CASRDRARPQHF. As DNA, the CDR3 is TGTGCCAGCAGGGACAGGGCCCGGCCCCAGCATTTT.